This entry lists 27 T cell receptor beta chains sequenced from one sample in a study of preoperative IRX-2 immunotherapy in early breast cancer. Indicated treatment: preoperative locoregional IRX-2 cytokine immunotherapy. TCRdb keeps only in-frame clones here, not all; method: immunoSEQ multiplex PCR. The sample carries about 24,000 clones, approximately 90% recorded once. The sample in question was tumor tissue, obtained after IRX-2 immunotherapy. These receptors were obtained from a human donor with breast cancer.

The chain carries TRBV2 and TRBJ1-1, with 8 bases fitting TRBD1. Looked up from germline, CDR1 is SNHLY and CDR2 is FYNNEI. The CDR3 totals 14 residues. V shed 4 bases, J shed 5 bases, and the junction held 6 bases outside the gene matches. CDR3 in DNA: TGTGCCAGCAGTGCCCAGGGGGCGAGGACTGAAGCTTTCTTT. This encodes CASSAQGARTEAFF.

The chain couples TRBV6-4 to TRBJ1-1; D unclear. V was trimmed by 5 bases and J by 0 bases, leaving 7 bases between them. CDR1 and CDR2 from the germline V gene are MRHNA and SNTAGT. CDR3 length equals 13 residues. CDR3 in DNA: TGTGCCAGCAGTCTGAGAATGAACACTGAAGCTTTCTTT. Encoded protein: CASSLRMNTEAFF.

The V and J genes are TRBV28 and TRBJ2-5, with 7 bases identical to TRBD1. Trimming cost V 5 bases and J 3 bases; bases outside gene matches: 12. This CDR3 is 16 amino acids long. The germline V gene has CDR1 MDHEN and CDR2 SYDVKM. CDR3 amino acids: CASSLRQGRIKETQYF. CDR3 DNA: TGTGCCAGCAGTCTAAGACAGGGAAGGATCAAAGAGACCCAGTACTTC.

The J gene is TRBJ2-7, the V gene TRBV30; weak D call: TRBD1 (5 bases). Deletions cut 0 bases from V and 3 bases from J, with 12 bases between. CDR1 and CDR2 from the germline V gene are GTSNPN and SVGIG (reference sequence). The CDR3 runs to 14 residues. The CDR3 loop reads CAWSVQDTSYEQYF. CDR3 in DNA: TGTGCCTGGAGTGTCCAGGACACCAGCTACGAGCAGTACTTC.

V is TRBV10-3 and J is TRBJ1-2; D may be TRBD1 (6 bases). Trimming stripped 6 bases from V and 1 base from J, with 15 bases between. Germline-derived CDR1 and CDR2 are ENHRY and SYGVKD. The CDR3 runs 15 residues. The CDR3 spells CAIRGADSFNYGYTF. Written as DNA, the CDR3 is TGTGCCATCAGGGGGGCGGACAGCTTTAACTATGGCTACACCTTC.

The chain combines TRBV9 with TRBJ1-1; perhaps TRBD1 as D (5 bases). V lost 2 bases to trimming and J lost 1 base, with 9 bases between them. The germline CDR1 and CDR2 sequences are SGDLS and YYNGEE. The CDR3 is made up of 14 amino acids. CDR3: CASSVRGENTEAFF. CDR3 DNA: TGTGCCAGCAGCGTGAGGGGAGAGAACACTGAAGCTTTCTTT.

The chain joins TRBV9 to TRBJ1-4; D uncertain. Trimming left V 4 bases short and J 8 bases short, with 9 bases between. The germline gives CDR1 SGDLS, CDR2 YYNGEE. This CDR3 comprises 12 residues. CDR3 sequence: CASSPEHEKLFF. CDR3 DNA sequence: TGTGCCAGCAGCCCGGAACACGAAAAACTGTTTTTT.

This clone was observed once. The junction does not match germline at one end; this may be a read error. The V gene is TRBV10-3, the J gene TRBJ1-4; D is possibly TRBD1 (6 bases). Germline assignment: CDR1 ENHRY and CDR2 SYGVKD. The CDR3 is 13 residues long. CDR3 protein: CAISEAMRGVRIF. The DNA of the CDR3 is TGTGCCATCAGTGAGGCAATGAGGGGGGTGAGGATTTTT.

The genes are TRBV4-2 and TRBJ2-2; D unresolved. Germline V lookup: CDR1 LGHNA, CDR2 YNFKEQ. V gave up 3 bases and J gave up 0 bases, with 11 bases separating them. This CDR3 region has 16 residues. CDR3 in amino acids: CASSQPTQSNTGELFF. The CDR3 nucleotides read TGTGCCAGCAGCCAGCCGACACAATCGAACACCGGGGAGCTGTTTTTT.

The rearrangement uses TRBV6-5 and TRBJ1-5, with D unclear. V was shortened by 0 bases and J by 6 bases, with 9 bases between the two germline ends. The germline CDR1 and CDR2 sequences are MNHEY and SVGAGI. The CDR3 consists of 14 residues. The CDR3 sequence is CASSYSGLAQPQHF. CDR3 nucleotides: TGTGCCAGCAGTTACTCGGGATTAGCTCAGCCCCAGCATTTT.

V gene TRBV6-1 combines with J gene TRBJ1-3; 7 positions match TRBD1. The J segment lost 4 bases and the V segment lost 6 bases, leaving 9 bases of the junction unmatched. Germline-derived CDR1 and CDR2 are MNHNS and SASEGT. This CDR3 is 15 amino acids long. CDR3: CASSEGAGIGNTIYF. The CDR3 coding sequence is TGTGCCAGCAGCGAGGGGGCAGGGATAGGAAACACCATATATTTT.

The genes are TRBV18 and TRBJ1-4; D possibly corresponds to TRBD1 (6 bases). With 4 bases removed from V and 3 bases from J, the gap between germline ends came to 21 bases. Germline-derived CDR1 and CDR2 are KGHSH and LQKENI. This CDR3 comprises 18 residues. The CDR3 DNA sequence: TGTGCCAGCTCACTATACAGCGGTCTACAGGGCTCTAATGAAAAACTGTTTTTT. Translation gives CASSLYSGLQGSNEKLFF.

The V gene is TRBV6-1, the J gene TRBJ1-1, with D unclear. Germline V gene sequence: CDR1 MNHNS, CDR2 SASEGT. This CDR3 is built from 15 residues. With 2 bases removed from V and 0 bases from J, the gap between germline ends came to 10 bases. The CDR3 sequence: CASSEHSSMNTEAFF. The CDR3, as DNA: TGTGCCAGCAGTGAACACAGTTCCATGAACACTGAAGCTTTCTTT.

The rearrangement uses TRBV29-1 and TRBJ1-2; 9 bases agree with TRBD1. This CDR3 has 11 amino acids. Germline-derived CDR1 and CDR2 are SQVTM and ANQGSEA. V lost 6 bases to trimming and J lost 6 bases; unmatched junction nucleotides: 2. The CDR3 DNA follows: TGCAGCGTACAGGGGGCTGATGGCTACACCTTC. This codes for CSVQGADGYTF.

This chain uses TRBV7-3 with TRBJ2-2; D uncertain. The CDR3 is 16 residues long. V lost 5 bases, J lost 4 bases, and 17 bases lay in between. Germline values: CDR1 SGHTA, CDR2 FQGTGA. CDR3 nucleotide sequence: TGTGCCAGCAGCCCAGTTCCGGGTTTAGGCACCGGGGAGCTGTTTTTT. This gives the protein CASSPVPGLGTGELFF.

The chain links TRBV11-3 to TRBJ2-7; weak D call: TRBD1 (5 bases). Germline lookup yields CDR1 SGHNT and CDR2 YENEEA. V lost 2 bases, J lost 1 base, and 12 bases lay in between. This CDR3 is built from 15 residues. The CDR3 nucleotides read TGTGCCAGCAGCTTAACTGGGGCCTATTCCTACGAGCAGTACTTC. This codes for CASSLTGAYSYEQYF.

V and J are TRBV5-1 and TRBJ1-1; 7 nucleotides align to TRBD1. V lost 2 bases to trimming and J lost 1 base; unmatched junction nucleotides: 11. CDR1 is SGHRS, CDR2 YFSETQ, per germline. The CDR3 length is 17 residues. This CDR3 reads CASSLLGGTVRNTEAFF. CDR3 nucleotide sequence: TGCGCCAGCAGCTTACTGGGAGGGACAGTCAGGAACACTGAAGCTTTCTTT.

CDR3 sequence reads: CASSAPGGGTGELFF. CDR3 sequence (DNA): TGTGCCAGCAGCGCCCCGGGAGGGGGCACCGGGGAGCTGTTTTTT. V gene TRBV9 combines with J gene TRBJ2-2; 8 bases are shared with TRBD2. The CDR3 has 15 amino acids. V shed 3 bases, J shed 4 bases, and the junction held 5 bases outside the gene matches. Germline V gene lookup returns CDR1 SGDLS and CDR2 YYNGEE.

CDR3 sequence reads: CAWRLNQETQYF. CDR3 DNA: TGTGCCTGGAGGTTAAACCAAGAGACCCAGTACTTC. The chain is built from TRBV30 and TRBJ2-5; no clear D gene. This CDR3 region has 12 residues. Looked up from germline, CDR1 is GTSNPN and CDR2 is SVGIG (reference sequence). Trimming shortened V by 3 bases and J by 0 bases, and 5 bases separated the two germline ends.

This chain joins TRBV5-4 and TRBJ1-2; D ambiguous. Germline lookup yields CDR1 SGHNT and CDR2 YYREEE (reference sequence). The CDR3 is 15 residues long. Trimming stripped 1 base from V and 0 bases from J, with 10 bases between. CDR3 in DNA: TGTGCCAGCAGCTTGCCGGGGAACGCTAACTATGGCTACACCTTC. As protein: CASSLPGNANYGYTF.

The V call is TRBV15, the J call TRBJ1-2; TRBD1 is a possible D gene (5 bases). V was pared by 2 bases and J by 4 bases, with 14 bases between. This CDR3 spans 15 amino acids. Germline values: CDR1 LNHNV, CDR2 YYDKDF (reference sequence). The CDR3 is CATSRPKTGGYGYTF. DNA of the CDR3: TGTGCCACCAGCAGACCTAAAACAGGCGGCTATGGCTACACCTTC. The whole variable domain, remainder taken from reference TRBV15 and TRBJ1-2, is DAMVIQNPRYQVTQFGKPVTLSCSQTLNHNVMYWYQQKSSQAPKLLFHYYDKDFNNEADTPDNFQSRRPNTSFCFLDIRSPGLGDTAMYLCATSRPKTGGYGYTFGSGTRLTVV.

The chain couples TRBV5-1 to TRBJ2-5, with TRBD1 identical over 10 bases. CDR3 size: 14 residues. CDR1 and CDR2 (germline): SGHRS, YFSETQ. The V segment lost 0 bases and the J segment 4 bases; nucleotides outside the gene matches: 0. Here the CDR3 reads CASSLGQGAETQYF. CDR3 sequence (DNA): TGCGCCAGCAGCTTGGGACAGGGGGCAGAGACCCAGTACTTC.

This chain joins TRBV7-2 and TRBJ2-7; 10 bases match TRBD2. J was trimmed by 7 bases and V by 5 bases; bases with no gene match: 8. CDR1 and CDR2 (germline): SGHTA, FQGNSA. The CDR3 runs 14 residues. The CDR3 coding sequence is TGTGCCAGCAGCCAGACTAGCGGGCCGCGGGAGCAGTACTTC. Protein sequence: CASSQTSGPREQYF.

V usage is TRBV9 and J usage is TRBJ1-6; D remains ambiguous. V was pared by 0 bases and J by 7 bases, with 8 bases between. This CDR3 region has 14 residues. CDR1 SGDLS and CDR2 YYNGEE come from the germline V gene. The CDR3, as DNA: TGTGCCAGCAGCGTAGAGGAGGGAAATTCACCCCTCCACTTT. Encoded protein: CASSVEEGNSPLHF.

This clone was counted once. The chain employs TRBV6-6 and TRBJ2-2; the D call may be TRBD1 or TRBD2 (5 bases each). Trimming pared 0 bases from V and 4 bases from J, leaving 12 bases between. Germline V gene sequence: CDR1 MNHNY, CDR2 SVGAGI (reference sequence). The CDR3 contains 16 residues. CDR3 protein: CASSYSSGAATGELFF. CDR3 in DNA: TGTGCCAGCAGTTACTCGTCCGGGGCGGCCACCGGGGAGCTGTTTTTT.

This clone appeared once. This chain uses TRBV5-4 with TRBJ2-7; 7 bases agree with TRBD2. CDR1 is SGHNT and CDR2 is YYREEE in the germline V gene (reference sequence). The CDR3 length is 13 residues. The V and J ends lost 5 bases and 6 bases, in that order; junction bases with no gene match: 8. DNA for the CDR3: TGTGCCAGCAGTTCTATGGGAGGGGTCGAGCAGTACTTC. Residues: CASSSMGGVEQYF.

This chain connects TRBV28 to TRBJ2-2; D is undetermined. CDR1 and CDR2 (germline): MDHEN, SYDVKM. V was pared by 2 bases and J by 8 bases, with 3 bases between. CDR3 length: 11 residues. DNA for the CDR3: TGTGCCAGCAGTTTACGGGGGGAGCTGTTTTTT. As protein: CASSLRGELFF.